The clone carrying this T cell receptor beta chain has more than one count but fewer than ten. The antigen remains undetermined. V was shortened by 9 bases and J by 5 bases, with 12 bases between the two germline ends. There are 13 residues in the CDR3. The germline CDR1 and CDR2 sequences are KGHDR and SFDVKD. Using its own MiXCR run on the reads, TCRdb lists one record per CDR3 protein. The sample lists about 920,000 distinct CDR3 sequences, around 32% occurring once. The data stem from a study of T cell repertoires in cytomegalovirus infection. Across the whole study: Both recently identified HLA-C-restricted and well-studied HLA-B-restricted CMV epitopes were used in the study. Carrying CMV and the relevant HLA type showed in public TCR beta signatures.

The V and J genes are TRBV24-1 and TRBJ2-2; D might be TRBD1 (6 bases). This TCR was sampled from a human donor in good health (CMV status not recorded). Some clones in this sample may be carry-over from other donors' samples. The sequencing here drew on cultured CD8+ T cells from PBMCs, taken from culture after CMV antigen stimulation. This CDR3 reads CATSAGDTGELFF. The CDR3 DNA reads TGTGCCACCTCGGCAGGGGATACCGGGGAGCTGTTTTTT.